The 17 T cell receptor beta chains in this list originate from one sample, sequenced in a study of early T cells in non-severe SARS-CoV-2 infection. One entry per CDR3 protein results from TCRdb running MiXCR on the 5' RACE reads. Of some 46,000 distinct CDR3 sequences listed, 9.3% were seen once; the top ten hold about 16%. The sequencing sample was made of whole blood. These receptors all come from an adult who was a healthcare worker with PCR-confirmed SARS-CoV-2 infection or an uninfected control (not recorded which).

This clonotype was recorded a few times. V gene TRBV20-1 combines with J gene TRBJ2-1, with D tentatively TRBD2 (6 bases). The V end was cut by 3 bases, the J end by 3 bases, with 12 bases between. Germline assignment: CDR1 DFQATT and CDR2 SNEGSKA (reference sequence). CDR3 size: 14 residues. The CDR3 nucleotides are TGCAGTGCTAGTTTAGGGGACTTCTACAATGAGCAGTTCTTC. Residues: CSASLGDFYNEQFF.

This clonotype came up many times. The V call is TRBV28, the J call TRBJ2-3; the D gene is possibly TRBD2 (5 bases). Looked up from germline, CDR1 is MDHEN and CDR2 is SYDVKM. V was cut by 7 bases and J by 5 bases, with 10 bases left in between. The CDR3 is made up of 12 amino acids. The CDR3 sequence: CASTGSGDTQYF. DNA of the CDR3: TGTGCCAGCACGGGAAGCGGAGATACGCAGTATTTT.

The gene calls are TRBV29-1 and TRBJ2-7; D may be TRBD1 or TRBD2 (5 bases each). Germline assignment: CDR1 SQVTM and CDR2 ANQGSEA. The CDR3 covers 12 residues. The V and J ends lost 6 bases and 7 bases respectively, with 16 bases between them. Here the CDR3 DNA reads TGCAGCGTCGCAATGGGGGTTGGGGAGCAGTACTTC. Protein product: CSVAMGVGEQYF.

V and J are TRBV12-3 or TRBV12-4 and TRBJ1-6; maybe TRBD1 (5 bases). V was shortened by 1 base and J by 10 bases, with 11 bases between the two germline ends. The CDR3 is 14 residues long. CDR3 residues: CASSLEGLGSPLHF. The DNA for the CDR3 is TGTGCCAGCAGTTTAGAGGGACTGGGGTCACCCCTCCACTTT.

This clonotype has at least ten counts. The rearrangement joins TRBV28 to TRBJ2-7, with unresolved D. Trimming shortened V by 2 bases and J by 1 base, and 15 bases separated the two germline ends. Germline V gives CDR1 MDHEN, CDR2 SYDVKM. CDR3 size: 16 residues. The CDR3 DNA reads TGTGCCAGCAGTTTAAGCCCAGTCTTGTTATCCTACGAGCAGTACTTC. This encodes CASSLSPVLLSYEQYF. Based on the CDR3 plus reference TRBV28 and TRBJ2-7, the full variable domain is DVKVTQSSRYLVKRTGEKVFLECVQDMDHENMFWYRQDPGLGLRLIYFSYDVKMKEKGDIPEGYSVSREKKERFSLILESASTNQTSMYLCASSLSPVLLSYEQYFGPGTRLTVT.

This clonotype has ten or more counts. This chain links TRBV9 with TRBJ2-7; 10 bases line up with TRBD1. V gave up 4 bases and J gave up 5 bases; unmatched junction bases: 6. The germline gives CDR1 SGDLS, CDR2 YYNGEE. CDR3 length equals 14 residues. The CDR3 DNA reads TGTGCCAGCAGCCCCAGACAGGGGGCCAACGAGCAGTACTTC. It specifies CASSPRQGANEQYF.

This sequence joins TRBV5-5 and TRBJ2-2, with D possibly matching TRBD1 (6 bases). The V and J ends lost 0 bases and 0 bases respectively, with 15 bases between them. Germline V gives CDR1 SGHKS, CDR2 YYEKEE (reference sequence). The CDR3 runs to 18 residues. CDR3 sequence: CASSLAFVRGANTGELFF. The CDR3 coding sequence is TGTGCCAGCAGCTTGGCTTTCGTCAGGGGAGCGAACACCGGGGAGCTGTTTTTT.

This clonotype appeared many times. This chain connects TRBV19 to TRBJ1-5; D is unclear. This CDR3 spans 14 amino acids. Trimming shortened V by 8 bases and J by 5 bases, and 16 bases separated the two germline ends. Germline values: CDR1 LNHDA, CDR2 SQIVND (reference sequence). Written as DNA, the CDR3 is TGTGCCAGTGCTTATGGGGTTGGCGATCAGCCCCAGCATTTT. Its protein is CASAYGVGDQPQHF.

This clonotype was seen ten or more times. The CDR3 is CASSSFVGNQPQHF. CDR3 DNA: TGCGCCAGCAGTAGTTTTGTGGGGAATCAGCCCCAGCATTTT. The chain couples TRBV10-2 to TRBJ1-5; D gene uncertain. Germline lookup yields CDR1 WSHSY and CDR2 SAAADI. CDR3 length: 14 amino acids. The ends were cut back, 5 bases at V and 4 bases at J, with 12 bases in the middle.

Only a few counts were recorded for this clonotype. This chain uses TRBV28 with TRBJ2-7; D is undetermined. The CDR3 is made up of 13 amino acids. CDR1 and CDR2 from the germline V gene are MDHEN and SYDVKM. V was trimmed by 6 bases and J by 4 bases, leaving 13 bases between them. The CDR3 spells CASSPPPLYEQYF. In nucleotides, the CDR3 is TGTGCCAGCAGCCCCCCCCCACTTTACGAGCAGTACTTC.

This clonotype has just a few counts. The CDR3, as DNA: TGCGCCAGCAGCTTGGAAGGGGGCAACGCCAAAAACATTCAGTACTTC. This translates into CASSLEGGNAKNIQYF. V is TRBV5-1 and J is TRBJ2-4, with TRBD1 identical over 7 bases. After removal of 0 bases from V and 1 base from J, the junction contained 4 bases not matched to a gene. The CDR3 consists of 16 residues. Looked up from germline, CDR1 is SGHRS and CDR2 is YFSETQ.

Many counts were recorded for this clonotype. The CDR3 is CASSRQGQETQYF. The CDR3 coding sequence is TGTGCCAGCTCACGACAGGGGCAAGAGACCCAGTACTTC. The chain recombines TRBV18 with TRBJ2-5, with 8 nucleotides matching TRBD1. This CDR3 is built from 13 residues. Germline V gives CDR1 KGHSH, CDR2 LQKENI. V gave up 4 bases and J gave up 2 bases; unmatched junction bases: 0.

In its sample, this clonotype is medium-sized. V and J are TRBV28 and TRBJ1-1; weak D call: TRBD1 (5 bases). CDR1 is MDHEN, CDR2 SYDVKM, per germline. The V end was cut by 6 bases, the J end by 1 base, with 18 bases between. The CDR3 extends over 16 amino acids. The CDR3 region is CASSHGGGGANTEAFF. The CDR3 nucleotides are TGTGCCAGCAGCCATGGGGGTGGAGGGGCGAACACTGAAGCTTTCTTT.

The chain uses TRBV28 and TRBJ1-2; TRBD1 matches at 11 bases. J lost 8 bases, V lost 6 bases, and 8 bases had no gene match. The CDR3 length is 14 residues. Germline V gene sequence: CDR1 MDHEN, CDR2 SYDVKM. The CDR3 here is CASSPDRGRRGYTF. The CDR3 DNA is TGTGCCAGCAGCCCGGACAGGGGGCGACGAGGCTACACCTTC.

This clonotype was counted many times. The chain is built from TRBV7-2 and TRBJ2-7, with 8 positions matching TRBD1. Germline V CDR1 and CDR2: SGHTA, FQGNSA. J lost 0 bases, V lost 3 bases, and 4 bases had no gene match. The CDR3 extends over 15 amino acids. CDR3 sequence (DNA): TGTGCCAGCAGCTTCGACAGGGGATCCTCCTACGAGCAGTACTTC. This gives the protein CASSFDRGSSYEQYF.

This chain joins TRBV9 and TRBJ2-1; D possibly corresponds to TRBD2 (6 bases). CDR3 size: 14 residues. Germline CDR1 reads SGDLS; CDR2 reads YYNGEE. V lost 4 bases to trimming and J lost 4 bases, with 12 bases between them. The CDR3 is CASSRTGSYNEQFF. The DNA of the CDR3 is TGTGCCAGCAGCCGGACCGGGAGTTACAATGAGCAGTTCTTC.

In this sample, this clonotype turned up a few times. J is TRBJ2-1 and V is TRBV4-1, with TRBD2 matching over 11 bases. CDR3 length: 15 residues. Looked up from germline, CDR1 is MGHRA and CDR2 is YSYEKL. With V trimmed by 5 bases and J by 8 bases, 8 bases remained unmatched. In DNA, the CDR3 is TGCGCCAGCAGCGCAAGATTAGCGGGAGGGGATGAGCAGTTCTTC. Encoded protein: CASSARLAGGDEQFF.